The 27 T cell receptor beta chains below all came from one sample that was sequenced in a study of T-cell reconstitution after alpha-beta-depleted transplantation in children. Preparing the TCRbeta library involved the use of unique molecular identifiers. TCRdb re-called the PCR reads with MiXCR, one entry per CDR3 protein. The table shows hundreds of thousands of distinct CDR3 sequences, with approximately 16% occurring only once. The sample here was PBMCs from the stem cell graft donor, taken from the stem cell graft. The receptor set was obtained from a human donor who donated a stem cell graft to a child with acute lymphoblastic leukemia.

The chain is built from TRBV20-1 and TRBJ1-4, with 8 bases identical to TRBD1. V was clipped by 1 base and J by 4 bases; unmatched bases: 5. Germline assignment: CDR1 DFQATT and CDR2 SNEGSKA (reference sequence). The length of the CDR3 is 15 residues. This chain's CDR3 is CSARVRQGLNEKLFF. CDR3 bases: TGCAGTGCTAGAGTACGACAGGGGCTTAATGAAAAACTGTTTTTT.

In this sample, this clonotype turned up a few times. The chain is built from TRBV15 and TRBJ1-2; 8 bases fit TRBD1. J gave up 4 bases and V 2 bases, and 12 bases lay outside the gene matches. The CDR3 runs to 17 residues. Germline V gene sequence: CDR1 LNHNV, CDR2 YYDKDF (reference sequence). The CDR3 region has the DNA TGTGCCACCAGCAGATTCAGGGGGCCGGTTCCTAGCTATGGCTACACCTTC. This gives the protein CATSRFRGPVPSYGYTF.

The chain employs TRBV20-1 and TRBJ1-5, with D tentatively TRBD1 (6 bases). The CDR3 is 13 residues long. V lost 3 bases and J 7 bases, leaving 13 bases between the germline ends. Germline CDR1 reads DFQATT; CDR2 reads SNEGSKA (reference sequence). CDR3 protein: CSASSGGFQPQHF. The DNA for the CDR3 is TGCAGTGCTAGTAGTGGGGGCTTCCAGCCCCAGCATTTT.

The rearrangement uses TRBV27 and TRBJ1-4; the D is unclear. Trimming left V 4 bases short and J 5 bases short, with 8 bases between. The CDR3 extends over 13 amino acids. From germline, CDR1 is MNHEY and CDR2 SMNVEV (reference sequence). Written as DNA, the CDR3 is TGTGCCAGCAGTTCCCAGCGGAATGAAAAACTGTTTTTT. This sequence encodes CASSSQRNEKLFF. The whole variable domain, filled in from reference TRBV27 and TRBJ1-4, reads EAQVTQNPRYLITVTGKKLTVTCSQNMNHEYMSWYRQDPGLGLRQIYYSMNVEVTDKGDVPEGYKVSRKEKRNFPLILESPSPNQTSLYFCASSSQRNEKLFFGSGTQLSVL.

This clonotype was found once. The CDR3 protein is CASSLVASLTGEDEKLFF. The CDR3 bases are TGCGCCAGCAGCTTGGTTGCCAGCCTGACAGGGGAGGATGAAAAACTGTTTTTT. The V call is TRBV5-1, the J call TRBJ1-4; TRBD1 aligns across 8 bases. This CDR3 contains 18 residues. Trimming at V came to 0 bases and at J to 6 bases, leaving 13 bases not matched to a gene. Germline values: CDR1 SGHRS, CDR2 YFSETQ.

This clonotype showed up just a few times. The chain uses TRBV7-9 and TRBJ2-3; the D gene could be TRBD1 or TRBD2 (5 bases each). Germline values: CDR1 SEHNR, CDR2 FQNEAQ (reference sequence). V was trimmed by 5 bases and J by 2 bases, leaving 14 bases between them. The CDR3 contains 15 residues. The CDR3 DNA reads as TGTGCCAGCAGCATACTTGAGGGGTCCACAGATACGCAGTATTTT. This encodes CASSILEGSTDTQYF.

This clonotype was detected only a few times. This chain joins TRBV5-1 and TRBJ1-3; TRBD1 is a possible D gene (5 bases). Trimming removed 2 bases at V and 8 bases at J, with 23 bases between. Germline V lookup: CDR1 SGHRS, CDR2 YFSETQ. This CDR3 is 17 amino acids long. For the CDR3, the DNA is TGCGCCAGCAGCTTTTTTGGGGCGGCGGAGGAAAGAGACACCATATATTTT. Protein sequence: CASSFFGAAEERDTIYF.

The chain links TRBV5-1 to TRBJ1-4; D is undetermined. V lost 2 bases to trimming and J lost 2 bases, with 7 bases between them. CDR3 length: 14 amino acids. In germline, CDR1 is SGHRS, CDR2 YFSETQ. CDR3 sequence (DNA): TGCGCCAGCAGCTTTGGGAACACTAATGAAAAACTGTTTTTT. Translated, it gives CASSFGNTNEKLFF.

In its sample, this clonotype was seen a few times. The gene calls are TRBV2 and TRBJ2-7, with D unclear. CDR1 is SNHLY and CDR2 is FYNNEI in the germline V gene. Trimming took off 6 bases at V and 4 bases at J, with 19 bases between the two ends. The CDR3 spans 15 residues. The CDR3 DNA reads TGTGCCAGCAGGATTTCAACCTTAATAAGTTACGAGCAGTACTTC. Translating it yields CASRISTLISYEQYF.

There are a few counts of this clonotype. This sequence joins TRBV5-1 and TRBJ2-5; D unclear. The CDR3 contains 15 residues. CDR1 and CDR2 (germline): SGHRS, YFSETQ. Trimming left V 4 bases short and J 5 bases short, with 18 bases between. The CDR3 loop reads CASSPLLDQSETQYF. The CDR3 DNA sequence: TGCGCCAGCAGCCCCCTATTGGATCAGAGTGAGACCCAGTACTTC.

This clonotype was counted a few times. The chain links TRBV5-1 to TRBJ2-7; 7 nucleotides align to TRBD2. The trim removed 4 bases at V and 2 bases at J, leaving 6 bases unmatched. The CDR3 extends over 14 amino acids. The germline gives CDR1 SGHRS, CDR2 YFSETQ. CDR3 bases: TGCGCCAGCAGCCCGTCTAGCGGAACCTACGAGCAGTACTTC. This gives the protein CASSPSSGTYEQYF.

This clonotype was counted a single time. The genes are TRBV6-5 and TRBJ2-7, with D unresolved. V lost 4 bases and J lost 3, with 10 bases in between. Looked up from germline, CDR1 is MNHEY and CDR2 is SVGAGI. The CDR3 runs to 13 residues. The CDR3 coding sequence is TGTGCCAGCAGTTTCATTCCCTTCTACGAGCAGTACTTC. Amino acids: CASSFIPFYEQYF.

This clonotype was seen a single time. The rearrangement uses TRBV7-2 and TRBJ2-1; 11 nucleotides line up with TRBD2. CDR1 and CDR2 from the germline V gene are SGHTA and FQGNSA. V dropped 5 bases and J dropped 16; count of bases not matched to a gene: 10. This CDR3 has 13 residues. The CDR3 sequence is CASSPELAGVEFF. The CDR3 DNA is TGTGCCAGCAGCCCCGAACTAGCGGGAGTTGAATTCTTC.

This clonotype occurred a few times. The V and J genes are TRBV12-3 or TRBV12-4 and TRBJ2-3, with D unresolved. The CDR3 spans 15 residues. V lost 3 bases and J lost 0, with 10 bases in between. The CDR3 loop is CASSLGSVSTDTQYF. The CDR3, as DNA: TGTGCCAGCAGTTTGGGCAGCGTAAGCACAGATACGCAGTATTTT.

This clonotype was observed a few times. This chain connects TRBV7-2 to TRBJ2-1; TRBD2 matches at 10 bases. Germline V CDR1 and CDR2: SGHTA, FQGNSA. With 5 bases clipped from V and 7 bases from J, the junction kept 5 bases outside the gene matches. This CDR3 comprises 14 residues. The chain's CDR3 is CASSPASGRNEQFF. The CDR3 nucleotides are TGTGCCAGCAGCCCAGCTAGCGGGAGAAATGAGCAGTTCTTC.

The rearrangement links TRBV5-1 to TRBJ2-7, with D perhaps TRBD2 (6 bases). Germline V gene sequence: CDR1 SGHRS, CDR2 YFSETQ. The CDR3 spans 15 residues. With 0 bases removed from V and 0 bases from J, the gap between germline ends came to 10 bases. This CDR3 reads CASSLGNGSSYEQYF. CDR3 coding DNA: TGCGCCAGCAGCTTGGGCAACGGGAGCTCCTACGAGCAGTACTTC.

The chain joins TRBV27 to TRBJ2-1; D may be TRBD2 (6 bases). Trimming cost V 5 bases and J 5 bases, with 10 bases left between them. Germline V gives CDR1 MNHEY, CDR2 SMNVEV (reference sequence). CDR3 size: 13 residues. The DNA of the CDR3 is TGTGCCAGCAGTCCCCGGACTAACAATGAGCAGTTCTTC. Amino acid sequence: CASSPRTNNEQFF.

The chain is built from TRBV29-1 and TRBJ1-1; TRBD1 might be the D (5 bases). V dropped 8 bases and J dropped 8 bases, with 15 bases sitting between them. Germline V gives CDR1 SQVTM, CDR2 ANQGSEA. This CDR3 region has 11 residues. CDR3 loop: CSSLGTTEAFF. CDR3 nucleotide sequence: TGCAGCTCACTCGGGACGACAGAAGCTTTCTTT.

J is TRBJ1-4 and V is TRBV5-5; TRBD1 might be the D (6 bases). Germline CDR1 and CDR2: SGHKS and YYEKEE (reference sequence). This CDR3 is 15 amino acids long. The V end was cut by 5 bases, the J end by 8 bases, with 19 bases between. CDR3 coding DNA: TGTGCCAGCAGATTAACCGTGACAGGTCCGGAAAAACTGTTTTTT. Its protein is CASRLTVTGPEKLFF.

This chain uses TRBV7-9 with TRBJ2-7; D might be TRBD1 or TRBD2, each matching 5 bases. The germline CDR1 and CDR2 sequences are SEHNR and FQNEAQ (reference sequence). V lost 3 bases and J lost 6, with 18 bases in between. The CDR3 contains 15 residues. CDR3 residues: CASSFLLGTSLEQYF. The CDR3 DNA reads as TGTGCCAGCAGCTTCCTACTTGGGACCTCGCTCGAGCAGTACTTC.

The chain joins TRBV29-1 to TRBJ2-1, with D uncertain. V lost 1 base and J 7 bases, leaving 8 bases between the germline ends. CDR1 SQVTM and CDR2 ANQGSEA come from the germline V gene. The CDR3 runs to 12 residues. CDR3 DNA: TGCAGCGTTGAAGGTAACAGAAATGAGCAGTTCTTC. Its translation is CSVEGNRNEQFF.

In its sample, this clonotype was seen a few times. The chain employs TRBV12-3 or TRBV12-4 and TRBJ2-2, with 7 bases fitting TRBD1. The V gene end was trimmed by 3 bases and the J gene end by 8 bases; junction bases not matched to a gene: 6. The CDR3 contains 14 residues. The CDR3 DNA sequence: TGTGCCAGCAGTTTGGGGACAGTATCGGGGGAGCTGTTTTTT. Protein: CASSLGTVSGELFF.

This clonotype has only a few counts. The CDR3 coding sequence is TGCGCCAGCAGCTCAACAGATAACACTGAAGCTTTCTTT. It yields the protein CASSSTDNTEAFF. The rearrangement links TRBV5-1 to TRBJ1-1; D gene unclear. Germline CDR1 reads SGHRS; CDR2 reads YFSETQ. V was cut by 3 bases and J by 2 bases, with 8 bases left in between. The CDR3 covers 13 residues.

This clonotype has a handful of counts. The rearrangement uses TRBV7-9 and TRBJ1-1; maybe TRBD1 (5 bases). The CDR3 totals 13 residues. The ends were cut back, 1 base at V and 8 bases at J, with 11 bases in the middle. Germline V gene sequence: CDR1 SEHNR, CDR2 FQNEAQ (reference sequence). The CDR3 spells CASSLGVGVEAFF. The DNA of the CDR3 is TGTGCCAGCAGCTTAGGGGTGGGGGTCGAAGCTTTCTTT.

This clonotype appeared many times. The chain joins TRBV27 to TRBJ2-1, with D possibly TRBD1 on 5 matching bases. V shed 8 bases and J shed 8 bases, with 10 bases lying between them. Germline V gene data show CDR1 as MNHEY and CDR2 as SMNVEV (reference sequence). The CDR3 spans 11 residues. The CDR3 here is CASVWGYEQFF. In nucleotides, the CDR3 is TGTGCCAGCGTGTGGGGCTATGAGCAGTTCTTC.

The chain uses TRBV29-1 and TRBJ1-2; D not certain. Germline CDR1 and CDR2: SQVTM and ANQGSEA. The CDR3 totals 15 residues. V lost 0 bases and J lost 3, with 14 bases in between. The CDR3 nucleotides are TGCAGCGTTGAAGATCCCCAGGAACTGCACTATGGCTACACCTTC. Protein sequence: CSVEDPQELHYGYTF.

Only a few counts were recorded for this clonotype. The V call is TRBV30, the J call TRBJ2-1; D not resolved. The CDR3 consists of 13 residues. Germline lookup yields CDR1 GTSNPN and CDR2 SVGIG (reference sequence). Trimming removed 2 bases from V and 4 bases from J, with 9 bases in between. As DNA, the CDR3 is TGTGCCTGGAGTCGCGACCTTTACAATGAGCAGTTCTTC. As protein: CAWSRDLYNEQFF.